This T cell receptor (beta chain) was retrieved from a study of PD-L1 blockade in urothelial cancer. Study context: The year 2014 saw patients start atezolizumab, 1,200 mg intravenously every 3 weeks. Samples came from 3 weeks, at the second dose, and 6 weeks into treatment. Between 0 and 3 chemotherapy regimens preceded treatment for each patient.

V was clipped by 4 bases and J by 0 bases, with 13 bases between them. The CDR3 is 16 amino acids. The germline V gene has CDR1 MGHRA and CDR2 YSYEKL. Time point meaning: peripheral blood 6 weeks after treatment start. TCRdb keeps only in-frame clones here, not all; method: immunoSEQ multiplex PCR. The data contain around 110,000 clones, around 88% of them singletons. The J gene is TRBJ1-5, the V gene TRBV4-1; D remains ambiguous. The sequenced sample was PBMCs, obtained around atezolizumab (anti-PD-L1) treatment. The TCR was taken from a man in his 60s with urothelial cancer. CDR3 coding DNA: TGCGCCAGCAGCCCCGCTAGATTCATTAGCAATCAGCCCCAGCATTTT. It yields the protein CASSPARFISNQPQHF.